This entry is about one TCR beta chain. Here immunoSEQ multiplex PCR was the method, and the copy in TCRdb shows in-frame clones only, minus some. The sample holds 35,000 to 45,000 clones, over 45% seen once. This specimen comes from a study of cytotoxic CD8 clonotypes in ibrutinib-treated CLL. This specimen was PBMCs, taken before ibrutinib treatment. This clonotype originated in a human donor with chronic lymphocytic leukemia.

This CDR3 is CASSLGTVFDSPLHF. CDR3 nucleotides: TGTGCCAGCAGCCTAGGGACCGTTTTTGATTCACCCCTCCACTTT. The V call is TRBV2, the J call TRBJ1-6; a weak D match, TRBD1 (5 bases). From germline, CDR1 is SNHLY and CDR2 FYNNEI. The ends were cut back, 6 bases at V and 8 bases at J, with 17 bases in the middle. The CDR3 has 15 amino acids.